Following are 18 T cell receptor beta chains from one sample sequenced in a study of blood T cell repertoires in COVID-19. Some clones are missing from TCRdb's copy, which holds only in-frame ones; the method was immunoSEQ multiplex PCR. Altogether over 200,000 clones are present, roughly nine tenths being singletons, with the ten largest covering over 3%. Sequenced input: PBMCs or T cells enriched from blood (not recorded which). These receptor sequences come from a woman between 45 and 65 years old in a cohort exposed to, infected with or recovered from COVID-19 (not recorded which).

The CDR3: CATRGTSGEETQYF. The CDR3 nucleotides are TGTGCCACCAGGGGGACTAGCGGGGAAGAGACCCAGTACTTC. This chain uses TRBV24-1 with TRBJ2-5, with 13 bases lining up with TRBD2. This CDR3 has 14 residues. Germline loops: CDR1 KGHDR, CDR2 SFDVKD. Trimming at V came to 7 bases and at J to 3 bases, leaving 1 base not matched to a gene.

The rearrangement uses TRBV10-1 and TRBJ1-1; 7 bases line up with TRBD1. Losses at the gene ends were 2 bases for V and 5 bases for J; bases not matched to a gene: 2. The CDR3 length is 13 residues. Germline V lookup: CDR1 WNHNN, CDR2 SYGVQD (reference sequence). The CDR3: CASSEQGVTEAFF. CDR3 DNA sequence: TGCGCCAGCAGTGAGCAGGGGGTTACTGAAGCTTTCTTT.

This chain uses TRBV29-1 with TRBJ1-1, with 9 nucleotides matching TRBD1. Germline V gene data show CDR1 as SQVTM and CDR2 as ANQGSEA. This CDR3 is built from 12 residues. J lost 4 bases, V lost 7 bases, and 4 bases had no gene match. This CDR3 is CSAGQGPTEAFF. The CDR3 coding sequence is TGCAGCGCCGGACAGGGGCCCACTGAAGCTTTCTTT.

The rearrangement joins TRBV5-5 to TRBJ2-7; 14 bases match TRBD2. The germline V gene has CDR1 SGHKS and CDR2 YYEKEE (reference sequence). V lost 1 base to trimming and J lost 6 bases; unmatched junction nucleotides: 6. The CDR3 extends over 16 amino acids. In DNA, the CDR3 is TGTGCCAGCAGCTTGTTGGGGACTAGCGGGGGAACCGAGCAGTACTTC. Translation gives CASSLLGTSGGTEQYF.

The J gene is TRBJ2-7, the V gene TRBV10-2; 10 bases fit TRBD1. Looked up from germline, CDR1 is WSHSY and CDR2 is SAAADI. V lost 3 bases to trimming and J lost 4 bases; unmatched junction nucleotides: 6. The CDR3 covers 15 residues. Written as DNA, the CDR3 is TGCGCCAGCAGTGACCCCGGGACAGGGGTTTACGAGCAGTACTTC. Its protein product is CASSDPGTGVYEQYF.

V and J are TRBV3-1 (or the pseudogene TRBV3-2) and TRBJ1-4, with D perhaps TRBD1 (5 bases). CDR3 size: 17 residues. The ends were cut back, 1 base at V and 7 bases at J, with 19 bases in the middle. Germline loops: CDR1 LGHDT, CDR2 YNNKEL (reference sequence). CDR3 nucleotide sequence: TGTGCCAGCAGCCAAGTCCAGGGTGGGATCCCTTTTGAAAAACTGTTTTTT. Protein: CASSQVQGGIPFEKLFF.

The V and J genes are TRBV11-2 and TRBJ1-3; TRBD1 matches 11 bases. Germline trimming cut 5 bases from V and 1 base from J; bases unmatched to any gene: 4. This CDR3 is built from 16 residues. CDR1 is SGHAT, CDR2 FQNNGV, per germline. CDR3 nucleotide sequence: TGTGCCAGCAGCAGGACAGGGGGCCGATCTGGAAACACCATATATTTT. Its protein is CASSRTGGRSGNTIYF.

V is TRBV7-2 and J is TRBJ2-5; perhaps TRBD2 as D (5 bases). Trimming cost V 9 bases and J 0 bases, with 11 bases left between them. CDR1 SGHTA and CDR2 FQGNSA come from the germline V gene. This CDR3 has 13 residues. DNA for the CDR3: TGTGCCAGTACAAGGAGGAACCAAGAGACCCAGTACTTC. This sequence encodes CASTRRNQETQYF.

This clone was observed a few times. The genes are TRBV3-1 (or the pseudogene TRBV3-2) and TRBJ1-1, with 7 bases identical to TRBD1. The V segment lost 3 bases and the J segment 3 bases; nucleotides outside the gene matches: 4. Germline values: CDR1 LGHDT, CDR2 YNNKEL (reference sequence). CDR3 length: 14 residues. The DNA of the CDR3 is TGTGCCAGCAGCCAGATACAGGGGCACACTGAAGCTTTCTTT. This encodes CASSQIQGHTEAFF.

The table lists this clone with a few counts. The rearrangement uses TRBV4-2 and TRBJ2-3, with TRBD2 matching 7 bases. The CDR3 consists of 15 residues. V dropped 6 bases and J dropped 2; count of bases not matched to a gene: 8. CDR1 and CDR2 (germline): LGHNA, YNFKEQ. For the CDR3, the DNA is TGTGCCAGCAGTCCTAGACTAGCTTACACAGATACGCAGTATTTT. This sequence encodes CASSPRLAYTDTQYF.

The chain combines TRBV4-2 with TRBJ1-1, with D hard to call. CDR1 and CDR2 from the germline V gene are LGHNA and YNFKEQ. With 0 bases removed from V and 1 base from J, the gap between germline ends came to 9 bases. The CDR3 has 15 residues. The CDR3 protein is CASSQDTGKNTEAFF. CDR3 coding DNA: TGTGCCAGCAGCCAAGATACGGGGAAGAACACTGAAGCTTTCTTT.

The V gene is TRBV3-1 (or the pseudogene TRBV3-2), the J gene TRBJ2-3, with 9 positions matching TRBD2. V trimming: 3 bases; J trimming: 2 bases; junction bases outside the gene matches: 6. The CDR3 covers 16 residues. From germline, CDR1 is LGHDT and CDR2 YNNKEL (reference sequence). The CDR3 sequence is CASSQSGGHLTDTQYF. In DNA form, the CDR3 reads TGTGCCAGCAGCCAGAGCGGGGGGCACCTCACAGATACGCAGTATTTT.

The chain has TRBV10-3 and TRBJ1-6; 7 bases align to TRBD1. V shed 7 bases, J shed 7 bases, and the junction held 10 bases outside the gene matches. The CDR3 length is 15 residues. CDR1 and CDR2 from the germline V gene are ENHRY and SYGVKD. CDR3 loop: CAITDGGQKNSPLHF. CDR3 DNA sequence: TGTGCCATCACCGATGGGGGACAGAAGAATTCACCCCTCCACTTT.

The sample holds one count of this clone. V is TRBV14 and J is TRBJ1-1; the D gene is possibly TRBD1 (5 bases). Looked up from germline, CDR1 is SGHDN and CDR2 is FVKESK. The V end was cut by 3 bases, the J end by 0 bases, with 14 bases between. The CDR3 is 16 residues long. CDR3 in DNA: TGTGCCAGCAGCCAGTTTGGGGTAGGGGTGAACACTGAAGCTTTCTTT. Protein sequence: CASSQFGVGVNTEAFF.

The chain employs TRBV5-1 and TRBJ1-1; TRBD1 matches at 7 bases. The germline CDR1 and CDR2 sequences are SGHRS and YFSETQ. J lost 2 bases, V lost 4 bases, and 11 bases had no gene match. The CDR3 consists of 16 residues. The CDR3 coding sequence is TGCGCCAGCAGCCGCGACAGGGCCAATATAAACACTGAAGCTTTCTTT. Protein sequence: CASSRDRANINTEAFF. The complete variable domain, with remaining parts taken from reference TRBV5-1 and TRBJ1-1, reads KAGVTQTPRYLIKTRGQQVTLSCSPISGHRSVSWYQQTPGQGLQFLFEYFSETQRNKGNFPGRFSGRQFSNSRSEMNVSTLELGDSALYLCASSRDRANINTEAFFGQGTRLTVV.

The chain joins TRBV11-3 to TRBJ2-7; D might be TRBD1 (6 bases). This CDR3 is 13 amino acids long. Trimming took off 4 bases at V and 0 bases at J, with 7 bases between the two ends. CDR1 is SGHNT, CDR2 YENEEA, per germline. As DNA, the CDR3 is TGTGCCAGCAGCTCAGGGGTCTCCTACGAGCAGTACTTC. It specifies CASSSGVSYEQYF.

V is TRBV16 and J is TRBJ1-3; D remains unclear. CDR1 and CDR2 (germline): KGHSY, FQNENV. The CDR3 is 12 amino acids. V was trimmed by 4 bases and J by 6 bases, leaving 7 bases between them. CDR3 protein: CASSPSVNTIYF. The CDR3 bases are TGTGCCAGCAGCCCTTCCGTAAACACCATATATTTT. Full variable domain (missing parts from reference TRBV16 and TRBJ1-3): GEEVAQTPKHLVRGEGQKAKLYCAPIKGHSYVFWYQQVLKNEFKFLISFQNENVFDETGMPKERFSAKCLPNSPCSLEIQATKLEDSAVYFCASSPSVNTIYFGEGSWLTVV.

The J gene is TRBJ2-5, the V gene TRBV30; TRBD2 matches at 14 bases. With 3 bases clipped from V and 4 bases from J, the junction kept 7 bases outside the gene matches. Per the germline V gene, CDR1 is GTSNPN and CDR2 is SVGIG (reference sequence). The CDR3 length is 16 residues. CDR3 DNA sequence: TGTGCCTGGAGCCCGGGACTAGCGGGGGCTCGAGAGACCCAGTACTTC. Translation: CAWSPGLAGARETQYF.